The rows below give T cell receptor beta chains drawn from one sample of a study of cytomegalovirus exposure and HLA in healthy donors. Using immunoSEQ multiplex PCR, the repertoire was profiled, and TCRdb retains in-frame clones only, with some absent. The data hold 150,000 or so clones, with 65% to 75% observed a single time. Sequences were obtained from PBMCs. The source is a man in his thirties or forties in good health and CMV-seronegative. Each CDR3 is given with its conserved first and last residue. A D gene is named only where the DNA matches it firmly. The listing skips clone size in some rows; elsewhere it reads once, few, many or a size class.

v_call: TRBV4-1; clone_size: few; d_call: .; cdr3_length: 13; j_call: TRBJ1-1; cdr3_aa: CASSQVGGIEAFF; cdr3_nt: TGCGCCAGCAGCCAAGTCGGAGGGATCGAAGCTTTCTTT
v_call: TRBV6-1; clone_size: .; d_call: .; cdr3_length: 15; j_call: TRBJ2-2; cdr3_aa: CASSEARAPTGELFF; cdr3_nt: TGTGCCAGCAGTGAAGCGCGGGCGCCCACCGGGGAGCTGTTTTTT
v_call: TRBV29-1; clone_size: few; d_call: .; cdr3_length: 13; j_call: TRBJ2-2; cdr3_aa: CSVVGGHTGELFF; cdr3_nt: TGCAGCGTTGTCGGGGGGCACACCGGGGAGCTGTTTTTT
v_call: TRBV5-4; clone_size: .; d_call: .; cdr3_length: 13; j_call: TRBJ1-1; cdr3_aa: CASSEYMNTEAFF; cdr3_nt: TGTGCCAGCAGCGAATACATGAACACTGAAGCTTTCTTT
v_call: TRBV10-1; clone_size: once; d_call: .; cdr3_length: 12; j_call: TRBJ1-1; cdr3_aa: CASRRGGFEAFF; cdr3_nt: TGCGCCAGCAGGAGAGGGGGTTTTGAAGCTTTCTTT
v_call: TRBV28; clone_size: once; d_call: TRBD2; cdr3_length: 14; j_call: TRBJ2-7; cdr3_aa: CASSTSGGPYEQYF; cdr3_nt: TGTGCCAGCAGTACTAGCGGAGGTCCCTACGAGCAGTACTTC
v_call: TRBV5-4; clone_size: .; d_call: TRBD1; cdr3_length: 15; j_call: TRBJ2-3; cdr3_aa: CASSLPTGGPDTQYF; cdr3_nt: TGTGCCAGCAGCTTGCCGACAGGGGGGCCAGATACGCAGTATTTT
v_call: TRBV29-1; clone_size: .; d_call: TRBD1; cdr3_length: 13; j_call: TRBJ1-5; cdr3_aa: CSVGDRANQPQHF; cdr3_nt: TGCAGCGTAGGGGACAGGGCGAATCAGCCCCAGCATTTT
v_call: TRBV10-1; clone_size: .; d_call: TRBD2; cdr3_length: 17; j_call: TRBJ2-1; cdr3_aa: CASIGTSGRSSYNEQFF; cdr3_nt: TGCGCCAGCATTGGGACTAGCGGGAGGAGCTCCTACAATGAGCAGTTCTTC
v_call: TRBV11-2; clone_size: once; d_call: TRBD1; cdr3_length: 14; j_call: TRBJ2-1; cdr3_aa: CASSSRDRGLEQFF; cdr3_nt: TGTGCCAGCAGTTCCCGGGACAGGGGATTAGAGCAGTTCTTC
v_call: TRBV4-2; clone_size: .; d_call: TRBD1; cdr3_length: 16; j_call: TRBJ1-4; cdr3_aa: CASGRNRGATNEKLFF; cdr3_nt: TGTGCCAGCGGGAGAAACAGGGGGGCAACTAATGAAAAACTGTTTTTT
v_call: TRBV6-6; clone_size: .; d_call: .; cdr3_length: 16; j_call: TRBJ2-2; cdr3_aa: CASSYPTDPNTGELFF; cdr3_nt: TGTGCCAGCAGCTACCCGACAGACCCTAACACCGGGGAGCTGTTTTTT
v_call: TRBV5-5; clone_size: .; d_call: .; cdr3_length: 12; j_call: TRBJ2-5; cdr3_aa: CASSQDQETQYF; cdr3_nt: TGTGCCAGCAGTCAGGACCAAGAGACCCAGTACTTC
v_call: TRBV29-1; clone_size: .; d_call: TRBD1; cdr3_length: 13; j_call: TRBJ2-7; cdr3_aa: CSVPGQGTYEQYF; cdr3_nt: TGCAGCGTTCCGGGACAGGGGACCTACGAGCAGTACTTC
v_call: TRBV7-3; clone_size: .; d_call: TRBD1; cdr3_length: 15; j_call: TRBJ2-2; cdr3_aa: CASSPGQVNTGELFF; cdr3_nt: TGTGCCAGCAGCCCGGGACAGGTGAACACCGGGGAGCTGTTTTTT
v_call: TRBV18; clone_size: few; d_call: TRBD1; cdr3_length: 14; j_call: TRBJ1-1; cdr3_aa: CASSPGQGNTEAFF; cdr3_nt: TGTGCCAGCTCACCAGGACAGGGGAACACTGAAGCTTTCTTT
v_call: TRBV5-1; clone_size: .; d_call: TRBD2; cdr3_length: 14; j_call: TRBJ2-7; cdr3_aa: CASSLAAGVGEQYF; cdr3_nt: TGCGCCAGCAGCTTGGCCGCGGGGGTTGGCGAGCAGTACTTC
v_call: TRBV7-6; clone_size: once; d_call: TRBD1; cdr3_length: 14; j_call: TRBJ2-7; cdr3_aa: CASSLADRSYEQYF; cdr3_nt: TGTGCCAGCAGCTTAGCGGACAGGTCCTACGAGCAGTACTTC
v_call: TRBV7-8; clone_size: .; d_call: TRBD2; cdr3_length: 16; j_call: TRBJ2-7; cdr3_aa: CASSLVKVAGGYEQYF; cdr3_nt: TGTGCCAGCAGCTTAGTAAAAGTAGCGGGGGGTTACGAGCAGTACTTC
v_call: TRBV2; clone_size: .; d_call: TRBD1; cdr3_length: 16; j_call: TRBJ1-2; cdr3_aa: CASSEAPRTGGNGYTF; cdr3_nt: TGTGCCAGCAGTGAAGCGCCTCGGACAGGGGGCAATGGCTACACCTTC
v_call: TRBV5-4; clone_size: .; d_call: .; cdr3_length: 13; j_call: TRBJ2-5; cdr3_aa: CASSAGPQETQYF; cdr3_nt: TGTGCCAGCAGCGCAGGCCCCCAAGAGACCCAGTACTTC
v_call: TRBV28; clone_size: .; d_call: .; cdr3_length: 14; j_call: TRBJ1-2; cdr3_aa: CASSSPGGRDGYTF; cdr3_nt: TGTGCCAGCAGTTCCCCGGGGGGTAGGGATGGCTACACCTTC
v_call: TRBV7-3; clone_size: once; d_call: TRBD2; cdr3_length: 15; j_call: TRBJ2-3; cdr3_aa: CASSPNLAGADTQYF; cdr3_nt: TGTGCCAGCAGCCCTAATCTAGCGGGGGCGGATACGCAGTATTTT
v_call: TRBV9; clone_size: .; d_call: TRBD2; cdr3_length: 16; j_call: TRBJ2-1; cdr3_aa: CASSGLAGGPLSGQFF; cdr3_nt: TGTGCCAGCAGCGGGCTAGCGGGGGGCCCATTAAGTGGGCAGTTCTTC
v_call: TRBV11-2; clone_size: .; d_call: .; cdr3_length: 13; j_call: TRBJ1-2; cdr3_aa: CASSLARGNGYTF; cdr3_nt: TGTGCCAGCAGCTTAGCTAGGGGAAATGGCTACACCTTC
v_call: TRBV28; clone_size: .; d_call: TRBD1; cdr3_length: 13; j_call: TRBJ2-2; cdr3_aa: CASNRGQTGELFF; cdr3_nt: TGTGCCAGCAACAGGGGGCAAACCGGGGAGCTGTTTTTT
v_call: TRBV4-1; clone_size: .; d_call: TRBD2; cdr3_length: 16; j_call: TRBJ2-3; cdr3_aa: CASSQDHGGVKDTQYF; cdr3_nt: TGCGCCAGCAGCCAAGATCACGGGGGGGTAAAAGATACGCAGTATTTT
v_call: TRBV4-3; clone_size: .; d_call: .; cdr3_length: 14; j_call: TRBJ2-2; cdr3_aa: CASSRTPGTGELFF; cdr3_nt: TGCGCCAGCAGCCGCACCCCAGGGACCGGGGAGCTGTTTTTT
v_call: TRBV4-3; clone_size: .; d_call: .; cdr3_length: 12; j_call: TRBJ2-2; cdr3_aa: CASRADTGELFF; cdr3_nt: TGCGCCAGCAGGGCAGACACCGGGGAGCTGTTTTTT
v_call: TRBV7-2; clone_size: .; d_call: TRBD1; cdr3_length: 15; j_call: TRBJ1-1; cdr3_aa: CASSIVTGGITEAFF; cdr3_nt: TGTGCCAGCAGCATCGTTACAGGGGGAATCACTGAAGCTTTCTTT
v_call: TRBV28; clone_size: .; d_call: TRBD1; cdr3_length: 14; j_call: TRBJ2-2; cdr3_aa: CASRRTGRNGELFF; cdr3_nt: TGTGCCAGCAGGCGGACAGGGAGGAATGGGGAGCTGTTTTTT
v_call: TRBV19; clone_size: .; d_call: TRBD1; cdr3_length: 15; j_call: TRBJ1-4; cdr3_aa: CASSKGDRENEKLFF; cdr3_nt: TGTGCCAGTAGTAAAGGGGACAGAGAAAATGAAAAACTGTTTTTT
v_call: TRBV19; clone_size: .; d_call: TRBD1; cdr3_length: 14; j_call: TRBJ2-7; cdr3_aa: CASSTPGQDYEQYF; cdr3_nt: TGTGCCAGTAGTACTCCGGGACAGGACTACGAGCAGTACTTC
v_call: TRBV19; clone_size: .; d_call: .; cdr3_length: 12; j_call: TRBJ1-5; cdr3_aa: CASSFTNQPQHF; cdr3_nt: TGTGCCAGTAGTTTCACAAATCAGCCCCAGCATTTT
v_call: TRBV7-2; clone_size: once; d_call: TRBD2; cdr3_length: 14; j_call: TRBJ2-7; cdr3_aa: CASSLGGGINEQYF; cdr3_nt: TGTGCCAGCAGCTTAGGGGGGGGTATCAACGAGCAGTACTTC
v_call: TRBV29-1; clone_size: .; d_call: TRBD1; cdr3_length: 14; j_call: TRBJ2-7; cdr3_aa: CSVVWGQGSNEQYF; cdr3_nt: TGCAGCGTTGTATGGGGACAGGGGAGCAACGAGCAGTACTTC
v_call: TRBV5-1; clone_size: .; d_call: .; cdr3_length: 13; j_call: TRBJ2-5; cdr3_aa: CASSLGSGETQYF; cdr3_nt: TGCGCCAGCAGCTTGGGCAGTGGAGAGACCCAGTACTTC
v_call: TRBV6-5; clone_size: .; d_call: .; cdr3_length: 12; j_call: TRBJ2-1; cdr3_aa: CASGRSFNEQFF; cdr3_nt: TGTGCCAGCGGGCGTAGTTTCAATGAGCAGTTCTTC
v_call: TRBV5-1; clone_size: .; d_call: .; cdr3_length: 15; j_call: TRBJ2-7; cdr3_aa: CASSSTRTDGINQYF; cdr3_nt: TGCGCCAGCAGTTCTACACGGACGGACGGGATTAATCAGTACTTC
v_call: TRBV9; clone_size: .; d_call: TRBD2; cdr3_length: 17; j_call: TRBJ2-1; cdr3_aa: CASSLRLAGGRYNEQFF; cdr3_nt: TGTGCCAGCAGCCTGCGACTAGCGGGGGGGCGGTACAATGAGCAGTTCTTC
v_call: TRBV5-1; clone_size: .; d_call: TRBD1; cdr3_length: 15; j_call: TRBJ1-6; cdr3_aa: CASSLGGTGTSPLHF; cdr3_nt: TGCGCCAGCAGCTTGGGGGGGACAGGAACCTCACCCCTCCACTTT
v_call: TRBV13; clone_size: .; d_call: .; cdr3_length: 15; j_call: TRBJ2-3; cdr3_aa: CASSLGQGHTDTQYF; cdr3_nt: TGTGCCAGCAGCTTAGGACAGGGTCACACAGATACGCAGTATTTT
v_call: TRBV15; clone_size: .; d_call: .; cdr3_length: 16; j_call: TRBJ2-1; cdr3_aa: CATSGARGGGNNEQFF; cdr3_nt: TGTGCCACCAGCGGGGCTCGGGGCGGGGGCAACAATGAGCAGTTCTTC
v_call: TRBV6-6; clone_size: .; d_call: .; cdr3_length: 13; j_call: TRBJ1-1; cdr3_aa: CASSSRSYTEAFF; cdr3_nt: TGTGCCAGCAGTTCCAGGTCGTACACTGAAGCTTTCTTT
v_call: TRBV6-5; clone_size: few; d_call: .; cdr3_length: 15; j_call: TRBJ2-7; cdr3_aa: CASSYGLPETYEQYF; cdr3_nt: TGTGCCAGCAGTTACGGACTCCCTGAGACCTACGAGCAGTACTTC
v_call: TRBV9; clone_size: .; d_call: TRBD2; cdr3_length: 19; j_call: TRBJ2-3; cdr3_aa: CASSDSDPGTSYDTDTQYF; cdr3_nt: TGTGCCAGCAGCGACTCCGATCCCGGGACTAGCTACGACACAGATACGCAGTATTTT
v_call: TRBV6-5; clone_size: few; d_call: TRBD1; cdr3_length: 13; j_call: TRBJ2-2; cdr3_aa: CVAGTGVTGELFF; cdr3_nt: TGTGTCGCCGGGACAGGGGTAACCGGGGAGCTGTTTTTT
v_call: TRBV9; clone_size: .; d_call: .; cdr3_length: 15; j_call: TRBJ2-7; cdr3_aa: CASSADNEGHYEQYF; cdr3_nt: TGTGCCAGCAGCGCAGACAACGAGGGTCACTACGAGCAGTACTTC
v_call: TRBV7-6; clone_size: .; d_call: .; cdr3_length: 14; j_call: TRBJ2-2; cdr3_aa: CASSLGGGTGELFF; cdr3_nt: TGTGCCAGCAGCTTGGGGGGAGGCACCGGGGAGCTGTTTTTT
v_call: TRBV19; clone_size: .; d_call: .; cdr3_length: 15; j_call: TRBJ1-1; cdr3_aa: CASSLYTVGHTEAFF; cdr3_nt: TGTGCCAGTAGTCTATATACAGTGGGGCACACTGAAGCTTTCTTT
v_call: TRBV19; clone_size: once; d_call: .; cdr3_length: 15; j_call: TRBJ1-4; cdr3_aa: CASSTTGLSVEKLFF; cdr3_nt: TGTGCCAGTAGTACCACGGGACTCTCGGTTGAAAAACTGTTTTTT
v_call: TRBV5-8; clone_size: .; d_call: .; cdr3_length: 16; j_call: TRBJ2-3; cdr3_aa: CASSFGTTPSTDTQYF; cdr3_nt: TGTGCCAGCAGCTTCGGGACAACTCCTAGCACAGATACGCAGTATTTT
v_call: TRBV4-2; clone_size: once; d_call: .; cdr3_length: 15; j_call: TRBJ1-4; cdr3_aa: CASSPSGGINEKLFF; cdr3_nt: TGTGCCAGCAGCCCCTCGGGGGGGATTAATGAAAAACTGTTTTTT